Sequencing of this T cell receptor (beta chain) was carried out in a study of shared clonotypes between healthy human individuals. Findings and caveats of the study: Clonotypes which were not shared had lower generation probabilities than clonotypes that all four donors shared. The study generally estimated greater richness for naive than memory subsets.

Note on this clone: Its antigen is currently unknown.

Assay used: immunoSEQ multiplex PCR; TCRdb lists only in-frame clones, some missing. In the table there are around 2,000,000 clones, 90% to 95% of which are singletons. Germline CDR1 reads LGHNA; CDR2 reads YSLEER. Trimming pared 0 bases from V and 8 bases from J, leaving 4 bases between. This CDR3 contains 12 residues. The TCR sequence derives from a man younger than 35 in good health. V is TRBV4-3 and J is TRBJ2-2; D remains ambiguous. Material: naive CD4+ T cells sorted from blood. Subset denoted: CD45RA+ positively selected. The CDR3, as DNA: TGCGCCAGCAGCCAAGAGGTGGGGGAGCTGTTTTTT. Its protein product is CASSQEVGELFF.